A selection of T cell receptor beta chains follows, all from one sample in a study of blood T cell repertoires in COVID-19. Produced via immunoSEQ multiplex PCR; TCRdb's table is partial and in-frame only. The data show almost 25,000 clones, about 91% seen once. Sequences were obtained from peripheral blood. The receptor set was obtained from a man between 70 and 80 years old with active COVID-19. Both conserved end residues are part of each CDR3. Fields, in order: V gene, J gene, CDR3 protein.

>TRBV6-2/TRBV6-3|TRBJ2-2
CASSYGDRGRTGELFF
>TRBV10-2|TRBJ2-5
CASRLGANKETQYF
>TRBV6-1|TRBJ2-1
CASSDTLLWEQFF
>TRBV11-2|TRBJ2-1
CASGRTSGYNEQFF
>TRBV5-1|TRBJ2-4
CASTQAAGENIQYF
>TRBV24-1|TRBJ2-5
CATSDPGTGQETQYF
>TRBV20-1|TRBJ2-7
CSATPAYEQYF
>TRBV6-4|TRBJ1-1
CASSDSIGSGKAFF
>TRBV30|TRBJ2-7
CAWSPGLYEQYF
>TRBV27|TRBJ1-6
CASKGLEGVRSYNSPLHF
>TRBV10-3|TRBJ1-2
CAISEGFGGQGGYGYTF
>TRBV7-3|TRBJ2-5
CASSIGLAGSQETQYF
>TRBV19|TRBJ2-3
CASSTGLAGAGDTQYF
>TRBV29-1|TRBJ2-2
CSVDGQITGELFF
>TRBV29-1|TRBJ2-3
CSVWGEFTDTQYF
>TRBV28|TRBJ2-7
CASSGQGPYEQYF
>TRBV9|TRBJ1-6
CASSVVGVGNSPLHF
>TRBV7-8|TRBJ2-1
CASSPMGLAQQFF
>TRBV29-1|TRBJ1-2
CSVEENWGYTF